The 3 T cell receptor beta chains below come from one sample, sequenced in a study of OX40 agonist ivuxolimab in advanced cancers. Repertoires were generated with immunoSEQ multiplex PCR, while TCRdb's copy carries only in-frame clones and drops some. The repertoire includes 35,000 to 45,000 clones, approximately 86% of them detected once, and 9% to 13% sits in the top ten. Sequenced here: CD4+ or CD8+ T cells sorted from blood, sampled in a trial of the OX40 agonist ivuxolimab. The origin of the receptors is an adult with an advanced solid tumor such as melanoma, head and neck, liver or kidney cancer.

The rearrangement uses TRBV4-3 and TRBJ2-7, with 12 bases that match TRBD1. Trimming took 0 bases from V and 7 from J; bases not matched to a gene: 7. CDR1 is LGHNA, CDR2 YSLEER, per germline. The CDR3 covers 16 residues. The CDR3 spells CASSQDRDRGLWEQYF. CDR3 coding DNA: TGCGCCAGCAGCCAAGATCGGGACAGGGGGCTGTGGGAGCAGTACTTC.

The chain joins TRBV28 to TRBJ2-1, with 9 bases lining up with TRBD1. The V gene end was trimmed by 5 bases and the J gene end by 9 bases; junction bases not matched to a gene: 11. CDR1 is MDHEN and CDR2 is SYDVKM in the germline V gene. This CDR3 region has 15 residues. The CDR3 spells CASSPLQGALGEQFF. The DNA of the CDR3 is TGTGCCAGCAGTCCATTACAGGGGGCATTGGGTGAGCAGTTCTTC. Variable domain in full (rest from reference TRBV28 and TRBJ2-1): DVKVTQSSRYLVKRTGEKVFLECVQDMDHENMFWYRQDPGLGLRLIYFSYDVKMKEKGDIPEGYSVSREKKERFSLILESASTNQTSMYLCASSPLQGALGEQFFGPGTRLTVL.

The chain is built from TRBV11-3 and TRBJ2-1, with D possibly being TRBD2 (5 bases). The CDR3 has 15 residues. The germline CDR1 and CDR2 sequences are SGHNT and YENEEA. Trimming took 1 base from V and 7 from J, leaving 14 bases between them. The CDR3 nucleotides are TGTGCCAGCAGCTTAGCCAGAATAGCGATAAATGAGCAGTTCTTC. Its translation: CASSLARIAINEQFF.